This T cell receptor (beta chain) was observed in a study of blood T cell repertoires in COVID-19 (dated by TCRdb to between 2020 and 2021). Context from the whole study: Collaborator samples came from the United States, Italy and Spain and covered acute and convalescent phases of COVID-19. The material from the prospective study consisted of cDNA or gDNA derived from T cells, B-cell-depleted T cells, or PBMCs. The dataset comprised deeply sampled blood TCRbeta repertoires from subjects exposed to, actively infected with, or recovered from COVID-19. The repertoires were made available in a free public database intended to serve as a resource for research on the immune response to SARS-CoV-2. Samples came from the ongoing ImmuneRACE study (first 160 participants) plus 1,254 subjects from 6 global collaborators. The sample metadata nearly always contained a de-identified subject ID, COVID-19 status, age in years and sex. Where available, HLA class I and class II types were obtained from metadata supplied by the sample provider rather than from assay-based typing.

Each collaborating institution followed its own protocols to collect whole blood in K2EDTA tubes. For TCRbeta analysis, collaborator samples were shipped as frozen whole blood, as isolated PBMCs, or as DNA extracted from either sample type. TCRbeta CDR3 regions were amplified from genomic DNA using the immunoSEQ Assay, a bias-controlled multiplex PCR. Regarding the original processing steps: Within the assay, amplification of reference gene primers was used to estimate how many nucleated cells each sample contained. Sequence reads were collapsed and filtered to measure the absolute abundance of every unique TCRbeta CDR3 rearrangement. For each sample, productive Simpson clonality was calculated by taking the square root of Simpson's diversity index across productive rearrangements. The table was pulled from immuneACCESS by TCRdb, which kept in-frame rearrangements only. Such tables lose some clones; where checked, under half of the loss comes from unresolved V genes, and the rest has no known cause. V, J and clone size derive from that table, while D and trimming were established from the DNA sequence. This sample holds over 55,000 clones; roughly nine tenths were observed only once. The top ten constitute approximately 19% of the sample.

Relative to germline, V is missing 2 bases and J is missing 16 bases, with 7 bases of the junction outside any gene match. From a lookup of the germline V gene, CDR1 and CDR2 are WSHSY and SAAADI. The CDR3 goes from the cysteine to the phenylalanine over 12 residues. The only DNA kept is the CDR3, 36 bases in frame from the first base. The paper's findings and limits, for the study overall: How much clinical and demographic metadata was included differed by source and by participant, and the metadata was provided uncurated.

Remarks on this clone: Its antigen is not yet known. No much larger clone is present one base from it, and per-base qualities are unavailable.

The material sequenced was peripheral blood. The chain was built from TRBV10-2 and TRBJ2-4, with 8 bases aligning to TRBD1. This TCR came from a woman aged 80 or older with acute or convalescent COVID-19. The sequence in DNA is TGCGCCAGCAGTGAGCACAGGGGGTCCCCTTACTTC. This is translated as CASSEHRGSPYF.